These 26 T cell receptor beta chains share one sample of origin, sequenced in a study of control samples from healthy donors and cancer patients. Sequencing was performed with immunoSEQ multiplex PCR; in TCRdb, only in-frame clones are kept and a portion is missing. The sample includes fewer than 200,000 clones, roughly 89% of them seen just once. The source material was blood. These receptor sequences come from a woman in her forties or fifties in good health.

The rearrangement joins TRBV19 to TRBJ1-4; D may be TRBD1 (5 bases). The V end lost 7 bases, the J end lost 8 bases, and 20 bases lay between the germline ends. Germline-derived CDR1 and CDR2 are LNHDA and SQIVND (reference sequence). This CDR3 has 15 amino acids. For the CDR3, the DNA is TGTGCCAGTACTCTCTACCGGGACTACTCCGAAAAACTGTTTTTT. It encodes CASTLYRDYSEKLFF.

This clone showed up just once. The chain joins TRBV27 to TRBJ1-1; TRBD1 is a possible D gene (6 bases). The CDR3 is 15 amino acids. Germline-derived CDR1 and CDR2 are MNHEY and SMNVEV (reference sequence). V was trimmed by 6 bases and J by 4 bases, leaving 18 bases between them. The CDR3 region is CASRGGQGSLTEAFF. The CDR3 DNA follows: TGTGCCAGCAGGGGGGGCCAGGGATCTCTCACTGAAGCTTTCTTT.

CDR3 amino acids: CASSFAGGPYNEQFF. In nucleotides, the CDR3 is TGTGCCAGCAGCTTCGCAGGTGGCCCCTACAATGAGCAGTTCTTC. The gene calls are TRBV7-3 and TRBJ2-1, with D unresolved. Per the germline V gene, CDR1 is SGHTA and CDR2 is FQGTGA. With 3 bases removed from V and 2 bases from J, the gap between germline ends came to 11 bases. The CDR3 loop spans 15 amino acids. Complete variable domain (other parts from reference TRBV7-3 and TRBJ2-1): GAGVSQTPSNKVTEKGKYVELRCDPISGHTALYWYRQSLGQGPEFLIYFQGTGAADDSGLPNDRFFAVRPEGSVSTLKIQRTERGDSAVYLCASSFAGGPYNEQFFGPGTRLTVL.

CDR3 protein: CASSSTTDTQYF. The CDR3, as DNA: TGTGCCAGCAGTTCTACCACAGATACGCAGTATTTT. The chain carries TRBV28 and TRBJ2-3; D is undetermined. In germline, CDR1 is MDHEN, CDR2 SYDVKM. The CDR3 is 12 amino acids. The ends were cut back, 4 bases at V and 2 bases at J, with 4 bases in the middle.

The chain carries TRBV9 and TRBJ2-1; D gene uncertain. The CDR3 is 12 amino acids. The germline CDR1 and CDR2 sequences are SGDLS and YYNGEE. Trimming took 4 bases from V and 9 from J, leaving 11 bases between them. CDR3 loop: CASSLGLGEQFF. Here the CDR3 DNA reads TGTGCCAGCAGCCTCGGGTTAGGTGAGCAGTTCTTC.

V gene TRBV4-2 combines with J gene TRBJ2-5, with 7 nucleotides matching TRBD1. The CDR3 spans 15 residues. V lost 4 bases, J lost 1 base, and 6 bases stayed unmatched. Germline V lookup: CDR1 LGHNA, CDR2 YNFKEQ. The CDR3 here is CASSPGTVGQETQYF. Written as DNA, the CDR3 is TGTGCCAGCAGCCCTGGGACAGTCGGCCAAGAGACCCAGTACTTC.

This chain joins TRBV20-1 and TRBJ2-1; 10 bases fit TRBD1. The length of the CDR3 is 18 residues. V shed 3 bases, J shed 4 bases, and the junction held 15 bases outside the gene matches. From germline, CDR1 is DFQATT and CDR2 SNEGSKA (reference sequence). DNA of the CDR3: TGCAGTGCTAGTTTTAGGTTCGGGACAGGGGCACGGTACAATGAGCAGTTCTTC. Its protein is CSASFRFGTGARYNEQFF.

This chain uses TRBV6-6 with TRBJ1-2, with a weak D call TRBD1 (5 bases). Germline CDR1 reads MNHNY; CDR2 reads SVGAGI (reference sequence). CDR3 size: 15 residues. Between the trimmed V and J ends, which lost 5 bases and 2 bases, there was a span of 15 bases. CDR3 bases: TGTGCCAGCAGTAATCAGGGTGGTGACAACTATGGCTACACCTTC. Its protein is CASSNQGGDNYGYTF.

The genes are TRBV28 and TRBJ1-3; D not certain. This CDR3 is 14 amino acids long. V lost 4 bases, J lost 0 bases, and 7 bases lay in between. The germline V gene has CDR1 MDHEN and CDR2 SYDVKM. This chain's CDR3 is CASSSSRSGNTIYF. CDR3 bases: TGTGCCAGCAGTTCAAGCCGCTCTGGAAACACCATATATTTT. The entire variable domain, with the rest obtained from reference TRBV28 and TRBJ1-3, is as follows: DVKVTQSSRYLVKRTGEKVFLECVQDMDHENMFWYRQDPGLGLRLIYFSYDVKMKEKGDIPEGYSVSREKKERFSLILESASTNQTSMYLCASSSSRSGNTIYFGEGSWLTVV.

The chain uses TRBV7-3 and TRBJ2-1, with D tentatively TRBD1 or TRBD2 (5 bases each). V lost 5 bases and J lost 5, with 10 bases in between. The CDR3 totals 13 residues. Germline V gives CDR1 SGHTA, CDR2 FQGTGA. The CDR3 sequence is CASSVQGHNEQFF. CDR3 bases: TGTGCCAGCAGCGTCCAGGGACACAATGAGCAGTTCTTC.

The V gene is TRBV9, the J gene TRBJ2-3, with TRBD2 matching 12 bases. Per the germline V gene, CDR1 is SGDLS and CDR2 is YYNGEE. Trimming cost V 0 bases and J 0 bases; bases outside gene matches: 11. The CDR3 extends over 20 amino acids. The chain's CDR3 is CASSVDPSGRAIGSTDTQYF. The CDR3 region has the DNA TGTGCCAGCAGCGTAGATCCTAGCGGGAGGGCCATCGGTAGCACAGATACGCAGTATTTT.

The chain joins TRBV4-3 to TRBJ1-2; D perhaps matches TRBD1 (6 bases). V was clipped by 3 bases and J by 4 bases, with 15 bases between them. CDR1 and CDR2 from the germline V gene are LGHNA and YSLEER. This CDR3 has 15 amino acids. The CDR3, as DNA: TGCGCCAGCAGCCAGGGGCGGACAGACATCTATGGCTACACCTTC. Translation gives CASSQGRTDIYGYTF.

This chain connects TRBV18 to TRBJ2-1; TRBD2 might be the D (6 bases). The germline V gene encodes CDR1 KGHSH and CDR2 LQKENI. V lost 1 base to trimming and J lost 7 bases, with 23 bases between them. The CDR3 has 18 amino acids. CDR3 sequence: CASSPRSVAATLGNEQFF. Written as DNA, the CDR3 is TGTGCCAGCTCACCACGTTCCGTAGCGGCGACCCTTGGTAATGAGCAGTTCTTC.

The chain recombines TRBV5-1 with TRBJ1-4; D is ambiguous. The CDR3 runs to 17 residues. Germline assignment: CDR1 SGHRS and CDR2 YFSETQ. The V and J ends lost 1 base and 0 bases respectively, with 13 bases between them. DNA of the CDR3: TGCGCCAGCAGCTTGAACGACCCGGACTCAACTAATGAAAAACTGTTTTTT. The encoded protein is CASSLNDPDSTNEKLFF.

The CDR3 sequence is CASSLGWDNQPQHF. The DNA for the CDR3 is TGCGCCAGCAGTCTTGGGTGGGACAATCAGCCCCAGCATTTT. The chain links TRBV4-3 to TRBJ1-5, with no clear D. The germline V gene encodes CDR1 LGHNA and CDR2 YSLEER. The CDR3 contains 14 residues. V dropped 6 bases and J dropped 3 bases, with 12 bases sitting between them.

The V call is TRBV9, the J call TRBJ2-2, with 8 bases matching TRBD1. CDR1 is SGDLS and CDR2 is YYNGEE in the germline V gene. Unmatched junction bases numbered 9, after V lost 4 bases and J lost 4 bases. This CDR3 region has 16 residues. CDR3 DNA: TGTGCCAGCAGCCCCCCGGGACAGGCCTTCACCGGGGAGCTGTTTTTT. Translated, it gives CASSPPGQAFTGELFF.

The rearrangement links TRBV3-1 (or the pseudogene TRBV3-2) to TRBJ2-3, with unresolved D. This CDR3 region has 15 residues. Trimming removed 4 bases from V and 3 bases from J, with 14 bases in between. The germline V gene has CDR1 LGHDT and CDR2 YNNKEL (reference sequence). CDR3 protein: CASSPGSVRTDTQYF. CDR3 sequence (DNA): TGTGCCAGCAGCCCTGGGTCGGTTAGGACAGATACGCAGTATTTT.

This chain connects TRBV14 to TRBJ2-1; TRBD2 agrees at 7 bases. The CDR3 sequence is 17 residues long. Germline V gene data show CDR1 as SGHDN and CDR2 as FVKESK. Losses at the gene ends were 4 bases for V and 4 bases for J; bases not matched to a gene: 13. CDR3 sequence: CASSPLKVSGPYNEQFF. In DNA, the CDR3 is TGTGCCAGCAGCCCACTAAAGGTTAGCGGGCCATACAATGAGCAGTTCTTC.

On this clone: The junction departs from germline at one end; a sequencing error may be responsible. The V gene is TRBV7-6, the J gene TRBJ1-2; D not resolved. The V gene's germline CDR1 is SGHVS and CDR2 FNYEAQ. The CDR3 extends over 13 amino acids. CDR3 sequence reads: CASSLGLPYDYTF. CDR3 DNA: TGTGCCAGCAGCTTAGGACTGCCTTATGACTACACCTTC.

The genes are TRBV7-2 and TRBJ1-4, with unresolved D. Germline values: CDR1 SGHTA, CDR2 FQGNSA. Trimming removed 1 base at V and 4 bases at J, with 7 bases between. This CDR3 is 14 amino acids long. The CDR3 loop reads CASSLGQLNEKLFF. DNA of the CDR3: TGTGCCAGCAGCTTAGGGCAACTTAATGAAAAACTGTTTTTT.

The CDR3 reads CASSSVTYNEQFF. The DNA of the CDR3 is TGTGCCAGCAGCTCCGTCACGTACAATGAGCAGTTCTTC. This chain links TRBV7-2 with TRBJ2-1, with D hard to call. The CDR3 totals 13 residues. CDR1 and CDR2 from the germline V gene are SGHTA and FQGNSA. Trimming took 4 bases from V and 4 from J, leaving 8 bases between them.

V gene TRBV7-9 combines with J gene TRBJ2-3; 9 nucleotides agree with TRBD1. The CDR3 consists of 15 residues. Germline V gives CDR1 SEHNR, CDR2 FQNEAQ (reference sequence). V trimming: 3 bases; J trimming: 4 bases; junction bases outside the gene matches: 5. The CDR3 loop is CASSLGQGSSDTQYF. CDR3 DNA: TGTGCCAGCAGCTTGGGACAGGGTTCCTCAGATACGCAGTATTTT. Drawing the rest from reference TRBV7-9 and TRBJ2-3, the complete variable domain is DTGVSQNPRHKITKRGQNVTFRCDPISEHNRLYWYRQTLGQGPEFLTYFQNEAQLEKSRLLSDRFSAERPKGSFSTLEIQRTEQGDSAMYLCASSLGQGSSDTQYFGPGTRLTVL.

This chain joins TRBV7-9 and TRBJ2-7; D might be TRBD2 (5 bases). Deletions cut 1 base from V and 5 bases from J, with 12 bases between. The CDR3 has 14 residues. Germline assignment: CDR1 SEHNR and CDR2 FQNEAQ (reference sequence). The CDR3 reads CASSLVPSPDEQYF. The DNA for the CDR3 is TGTGCCAGCAGCTTAGTGCCTAGCCCCGACGAGCAGTACTTC. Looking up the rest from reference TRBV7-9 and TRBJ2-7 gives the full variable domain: DTGVSQNPRHKITKRGQNVTFRCDPISEHNRLYWYRQTLGQGPEFLTYFQNEAQLEKSRLLSDRFSAERPKGSFSTLEIQRTEQGDSAMYLCASSLVPSPDEQYFGPGTRLTVT.

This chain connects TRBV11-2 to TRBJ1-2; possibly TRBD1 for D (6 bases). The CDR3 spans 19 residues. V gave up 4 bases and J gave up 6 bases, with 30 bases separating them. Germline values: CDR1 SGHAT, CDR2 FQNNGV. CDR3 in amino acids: CASSSGIRDKPGRVNGYTF. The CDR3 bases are TGTGCCAGCAGCTCGGGAATCCGGGACAAGCCGGGAAGGGTTAATGGCTACACCTTC.

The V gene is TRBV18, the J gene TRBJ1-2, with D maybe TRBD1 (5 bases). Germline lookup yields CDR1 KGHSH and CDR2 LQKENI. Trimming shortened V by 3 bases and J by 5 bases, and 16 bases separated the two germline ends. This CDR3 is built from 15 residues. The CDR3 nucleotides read TGTGCCAGCTCACCGGGACTTCAGATTCCTTATGGCTACACCTTC. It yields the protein CASSPGLQIPYGYTF. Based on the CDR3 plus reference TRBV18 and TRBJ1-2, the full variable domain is NAGVMQNPRHLVRRRGQEARLRCSPMKGHSHVYWYRQLPEEGLKFMVYLQKENIIDESGMPKERFSAEFPKEGPSILRIQQVVRGDSAAYFCASSPGLQIPYGYTFGSGTRLTVV.

The CDR3 region has the DNA TGTGCCAGCAGTTACACCCGGTACGGGGAGCTGTTTTTT. This translates into CASSYTRYGELFF. The chain has TRBV6-6 and TRBJ2-2; D is unresolved. Trimming pared 2 bases from V and 7 bases from J, leaving 8 bases between. Germline lookup yields CDR1 MNHNY and CDR2 SVGAGI (reference sequence). The CDR3 runs to 13 residues.